The clone carrying this T cell receptor beta chain appeared once. Assay used: immunoSEQ multiplex PCR; TCRdb lists only in-frame clones, some missing. The data show hundreds of thousands of clones, roughly 90% seen once. This sample was taken from a study of control samples from healthy donors and cancer patients. CDR3 size: 16 residues. From germline, CDR1 is SGHTA and CDR2 FQGTGA. The V gene end was trimmed by 3 bases and the J gene end by 0 bases; junction bases not matched to a gene: 6. The J gene is TRBJ2-7, the V gene TRBV7-3, with 9 bases lining up with TRBD2. The clonotype originates from a man in his forties with head and neck cancer. Sequencing input: PBMCs. The CDR3 protein is CASSFSGGHLSYEQYF. In DNA, the CDR3 is TGTGCCAGCAGCTTCAGCGGGGGGCATCTCTCCTACGAGCAGTACTTC.